This section outlines one TCR beta chain sequence together with its context. Antigen unknown. Germline loops: CDR1 SGHDN, CDR2 FVKESK. The CDR3 is made up of 15 amino acids. The J segment lost 7 bases and the V segment lost 3 bases, leaving 7 bases of the junction unmatched. These data come from a study of glioma-infiltrating T cells after dendritic cell vaccination. General study findings and limits: Complete blood and tumor specimen sets were limited to few patients.

Time point here: after dendritic cell vaccination, including at tumor progression/relapse. Amplification used 60 V beta primers and 13 J beta primers. Sequenced by immunoSEQ multiplex PCR; TCRdb stores in-frame clones only, minus some. This table has 100,000 or so clones, 80% appearing once. The sample here was blood, taken after dendritic cell vaccination. The receptor was isolated from a human donor with glioblastoma. The chain has TRBV14 and TRBJ2-3; 10 nucleotides agree with TRBD1. The CDR3 DNA reads TGTGCCAGCAGCCAGATGACAGGGGGCGATCATACGCAGTATTTT. Protein product: CASSQMTGGDHTQYF.